This T cell receptor (beta chain) derives from a study of cytomegalovirus exposure and HLA in healthy donors. Study background: Genotyping of 300 to 450 donors showed that roughly 80% belonged to the Caucasian-associated ancestry cluster.

A multiplex PCR was run with 60 Vbeta primers and 13 Jbeta primers. Profiled with immunoSEQ multiplex PCR; TCRdb holds only in-frame clones, not every one. The table has some 100,000 clones, 60% to 80% seen once; the top ten hold around 4.9%. Study outcomes and limitations: Cytomegalovirus-associated status was assigned to about 150 TCR beta chains.

The CDR3 contains 13 residues. Germline V gene lookup returns CDR1 MGHDK and CDR2 SYGVNS. The ends were cut back, 3 bases at V and 7 bases at J, with 10 bases in the middle. This clone appeared a single time. Antigen: not known. V is TRBV25-1 and J is TRBJ2-1; possibly TRBD1 for D (6 bases). The TCR sequence derives from a man aged 45-60 years in good health and CMV-seropositive. Sample: PBMCs. The chain's CDR3 is CASSEGHGNEQFF. The CDR3 region has the DNA TGTGCCAGCAGTGAGGGACATGGGAATGAGCAGTTCTTC.